One sample yielded the 14 T cell receptor beta chains listed below, sequenced in a study of CD4+ T cells in melanoma. Profiled with immunoSEQ multiplex PCR; TCRdb holds only in-frame clones, not every one. The sample has some 7,100 clones, 45% to 55% seen once. The sample consisted of cells from a culture (not recorded whether cultured in vitro). These receptors originate from a human donor with melanoma.

The rearrangement links TRBV6-1 to TRBJ1-2; D unresolved. The CDR3 loop spans 12 amino acids. The V end lost 3 bases, the J end lost 10 bases, and 12 bases lay between the germline ends. Per the germline V gene, CDR1 is MNHNS and CDR2 is SASEGT. CDR3 loop: CASSDNLRSYTF. In DNA, the CDR3 is TGTGCCAGCAGTGACAACTTGAGATCCTACACCTTC.

The gene calls are TRBV7-2 and TRBJ1-1; possible D gene TRBD1, 5 bases. Trimming stripped 3 bases from V and 0 bases from J, with 8 bases between. In germline, CDR1 is SGHTA, CDR2 FQGNSA. CDR3 length: 14 residues. As DNA, the CDR3 is TGTGCCAGCAGCTTTTGGGGGATGAACACTGAAGCTTTCTTT. Protein product: CASSFWGMNTEAFF.

This clone rates as medium-sized. The chain couples TRBV27 to TRBJ2-7; D is unclear. Trimming took off 10 bases at V and 4 bases at J, with 8 bases between the two ends. The CDR3 is 10 residues long. Germline V gives CDR1 MNHEY, CDR2 SMNVEV (reference sequence). The CDR3 region has the DNA TGTGCCATCCCCCCGTACGAGCAGTACTTC. Translation gives CAIPPYEQYF.

The rearrangement links TRBV6-6 to TRBJ1-1; maybe TRBD1 (5 bases). V was clipped by 0 bases and J by 1 base, with 9 bases between them. Germline lookup yields CDR1 MNHNY and CDR2 SVGAGI (reference sequence). The CDR3 has 15 amino acids. CDR3 coding DNA: TGTGCCAGCAGTTACTCGTGGGGGACGAACACTGAAGCTTTCTTT. Its protein is CASSYSWGTNTEAFF.

The CDR3 here is CASSLGSSYQETQYF. CDR3 nucleotide sequence: TGTGCCAGCAGCTTAGGTTCATCGTACCAAGAGACCCAGTACTTC. The chain employs TRBV7-3 and TRBJ2-5; no firm D call. Germline loops: CDR1 SGHTA, CDR2 FQGTGA. The CDR3 spans 15 residues. V lost 2 bases to trimming and J lost 0 bases, with 10 bases between them.

The chain has TRBV4-1 and TRBJ2-1; D not certain. CDR1 MGHRA and CDR2 YSYEKL come from the germline V gene. The V end lost 4 bases, the J end lost 2 bases, and 9 bases lay between the germline ends. This CDR3 is built from 14 residues. CDR3: CASSPLGAYNEQFF. In nucleotides, the CDR3 is TGCGCCAGCAGCCCGCTAGGAGCCTACAATGAGCAGTTCTTC.

A few counts support this clone. The gene calls are TRBV27 and TRBJ1-2; D might be TRBD1 (6 bases). Germline CDR1 reads MNHEY; CDR2 reads SMNVEV (reference sequence). CDR3 length: 15 residues. Trimming removed 6 bases at V and 4 bases at J, with 18 bases between. The CDR3 DNA reads TGTGCCAGCAGCCGCACAGGGTCAGTTGGCTATGGCTACACCTTC. Residues: CASSRTGSVGYGYTF.

The gene calls are TRBV5-6 and TRBJ1-5; tentative D call: TRBD1 (6 bases). Trimming pared 1 base from V and 5 bases from J, leaving 10 bases between. The CDR3 runs to 14 residues. Per the germline V gene, CDR1 is SGHDT and CDR2 is YYEEEE. The CDR3 loop reads CASSLRGGDQPQHF. The DNA of the CDR3 is TGTGCCAGCAGCTTGAGGGGGGGGGATCAGCCCCAGCATTTT.

The rearrangement joins TRBV6-6 to TRBJ1-1; D not resolved. This CDR3 is built from 14 residues. Between the trimmed V and J ends, which lost 4 bases and 0 bases, there was a span of 9 bases. CDR1 and CDR2 (germline): MNHNY, SVGAGI (reference sequence). The CDR3 loop is CASSSLMLNTEAFF. In DNA form, the CDR3 reads TGTGCCAGCAGTTCCCTGATGCTGAACACTGAAGCTTTCTTT.

This sequence joins TRBV2 and TRBJ1-4; D not certain. V was cut by 6 bases and J by 9 bases, with 17 bases left in between. The CDR3 spans 14 residues. CDR1 and CDR2 from the germline V gene are SNHLY and FYNNEI. This CDR3 is CASRKEQDGKKLFF. The CDR3 nucleotides read TGTGCCAGCAGGAAAGAACAAGACGGGAAAAAACTGTTTTTT.

J is TRBJ2-5 and V is TRBV5-8; TRBD1 might be the D (5 bases). The CDR3 covers 13 residues. The V end lost 0 bases, the J end lost 4 bases, and 7 bases lay between the germline ends. Germline V gene lookup returns CDR1 SGHTS and CDR2 YDEGEE. The CDR3 region has the DNA TGTGCCAGCAGCTTGGCCAGGGCAGAGACCCAGTACTTC. It specifies CASSLARAETQYF.

This clone was seen more than once but under ten times. V and J are TRBV5-1 and TRBJ2-1; TRBD1 might be the D (5 bases). Germline loops: CDR1 SGHRS, CDR2 YFSETQ. The CDR3 spans 13 residues. V was shortened by 0 bases and J by 5 bases, with 6 bases between the two germline ends. CDR3 protein: CASSLAGNNEQFF. The CDR3 DNA follows: TGCGCCAGCAGCTTGGCAGGGAACAATGAGCAGTTCTTC.

This clone was counted between two and nine times. V and J are TRBV6-1 and TRBJ1-5; no reliable D call. Between the trimmed V and J ends, which lost 4 bases and 1 base, there was a span of 5 bases. CDR3 length equals 13 residues. Germline assignment: CDR1 MNHNS and CDR2 SASEGT. The CDR3 sequence is CASSVLSNQPQHF. The CDR3, as DNA: TGTGCCAGCAGTGTGCTAAGCAATCAGCCCCAGCATTTT.

This chain joins TRBV7-9 and TRBJ1-1; 8 nucleotides line up with TRBD1. J lost 2 bases, V lost 5 bases, and 7 bases had no gene match. Germline values: CDR1 SEHNR, CDR2 FQNEAQ (reference sequence). The CDR3 is 15 residues long. CDR3 nucleotide sequence: TGTGCCAGCAGCATTTACAGGGGGTCCAACACTGAAGCTTTCTTT. Protein product: CASSIYRGSNTEAFF.